This record covers a single T cell receptor (beta chain). What it recognizes is unknown. A far more abundant clone sits one base away, making this likely a read error. The conserved phenylalanine or tryptophan normally closing the CDR3 is absent here, so this likely arose from a read error. The data were obtained in a study of regulatory T cells in long-lasting Graves disease. Study as a whole: Disease was considered persistent Graves' disease after over 5 years of antithyroid drugs (with positive TSH receptor antibodies).

Time point given: persistent/refractory GD, antithyroid drugs over 5 years with positive TRAb. There was RNA extracted from PBMCs, and the TCR library was made from it. V was trimmed by 0 bases and J by 0 bases, leaving 9 bases between them. Germline V lookup: CDR1 MNHNY, CDR2 SVGAGI (reference sequence). The CDR3 covers 15 residues. Construction of the TCR beta libraries employed iRepertoire HTBI primers in conjunction with Arm-PCR of CDR3 regions. Each CDR3 protein gets one entry after TCRdb re-called the multiplex PCR reads with MiXCR. Of hundreds of thousands of distinct CDR3 sequences listed, about 20% are singletons. General study results and limits: Segments TRBV28, TRBJ1-2 and TRBJ2-5 showed preferential usage in persistent disease. With 2,500 to 3,500 shared public clonotypes, persistent patients exceeded new patients, who shared more than 750.

Sequenced here: peripheral blood mononuclear cells (PBMCs), sampled when the disease was refractory, from a patient treated with antithyroid drugs. This receptor was taken from a female donor with Graves disease. The V and J genes are TRBV6-6 and TRBJ2-7; unclear D gene. CDR3 in DNA: TGTGCCAGCAGTTACTCTCGACGCCGCTCCTACGAGCAGTACTCC. Its protein product is CASSYSRRRSYEQYS.